This T cell receptor beta chain originates from a study of blood T cell repertoires in COVID-19. About the research overall: The United States, Italy and Spain supplied acute and convalescent COVID-19 samples. PBMCs, B-cell-depleted T cells, or T cells provided the cDNA or gDNA that made up the material.

Per the original methods: Estimation of nucleated cell counts relied on the amplification of reference gene primers. Some clones are missing from TCRdb's copy, which holds only in-frame ones; the method was immunoSEQ multiplex PCR. V, J and clone size are those of that table, while D and trimming were read from the DNA. The sample lists more than 90,000 clones, more than 75% seen once, with roughly 1.4% in the top ten. There are 16 residues in the CDR3. Germline-derived CDR1 and CDR2 are MGHRA and YSYEKL. The V and J ends lost 0 bases and 2 bases respectively, with 12 bases between them. This TCR derives from a man aged 35 to 55 with acute or convalescent COVID-19. The J gene is TRBJ2-3, the V gene TRBV4-1, with a tentative D call TRBD2 (6 bases). Specimen: peripheral blood. CDR3 sequence (DNA): TGCGCCAGCAGCCAAGATCGAACTAGCCCCACAGATACGCAGTATTTT. Protein sequence: CASSQDRTSPTDTQYF.